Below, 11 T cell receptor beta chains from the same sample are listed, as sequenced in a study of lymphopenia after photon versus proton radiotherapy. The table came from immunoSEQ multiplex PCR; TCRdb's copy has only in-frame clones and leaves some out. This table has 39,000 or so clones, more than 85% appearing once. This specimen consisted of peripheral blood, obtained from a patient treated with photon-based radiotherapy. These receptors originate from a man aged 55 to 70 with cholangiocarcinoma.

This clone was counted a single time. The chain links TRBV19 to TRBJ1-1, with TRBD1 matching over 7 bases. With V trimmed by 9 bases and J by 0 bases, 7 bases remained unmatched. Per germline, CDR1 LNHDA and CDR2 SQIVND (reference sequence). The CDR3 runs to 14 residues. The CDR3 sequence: CASNRQGMNTEAFF. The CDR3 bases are TGTGCCAGCAACAGACAGGGAATGAACACTGAAGCTTTCTTT.

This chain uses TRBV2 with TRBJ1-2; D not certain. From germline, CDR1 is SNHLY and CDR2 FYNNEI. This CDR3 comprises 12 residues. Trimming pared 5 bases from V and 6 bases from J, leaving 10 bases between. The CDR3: CASSKAWDGYTF. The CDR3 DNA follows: TGTGCCAGCAGTAAGGCGTGGGATGGCTACACCTTC.

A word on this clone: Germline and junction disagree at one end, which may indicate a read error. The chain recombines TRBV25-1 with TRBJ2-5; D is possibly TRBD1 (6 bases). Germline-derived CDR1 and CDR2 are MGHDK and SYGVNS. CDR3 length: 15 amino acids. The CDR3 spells CATSDRTVTLETQYF. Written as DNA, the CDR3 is TGTGCCACCAGTGACAGGACTGTAACCTTGGAGACCCAGTACTTC.

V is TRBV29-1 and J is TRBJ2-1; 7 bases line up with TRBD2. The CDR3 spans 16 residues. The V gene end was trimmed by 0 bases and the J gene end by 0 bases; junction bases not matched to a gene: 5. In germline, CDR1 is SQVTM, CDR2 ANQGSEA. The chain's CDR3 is CSVEDSGFSSYNEQFF. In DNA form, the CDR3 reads TGCAGCGTTGAAGATAGCGGGTTTAGCTCCTACAATGAGCAGTTCTTC.

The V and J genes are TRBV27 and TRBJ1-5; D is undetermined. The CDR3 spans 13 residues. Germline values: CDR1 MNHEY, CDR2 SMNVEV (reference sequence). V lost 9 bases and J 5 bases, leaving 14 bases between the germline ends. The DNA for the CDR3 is TGTGCCAGTGGTAGGGTAGGAGATCAGCCCCAGCATTTT. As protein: CASGRVGDQPQHF.

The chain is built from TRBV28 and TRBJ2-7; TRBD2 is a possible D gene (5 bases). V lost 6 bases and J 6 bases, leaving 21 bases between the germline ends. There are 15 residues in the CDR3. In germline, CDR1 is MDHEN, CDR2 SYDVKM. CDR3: CASSRSLAFLTEQYF. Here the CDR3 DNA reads TGTGCCAGCAGCCGATCGTTAGCGTTCCTTACCGAGCAGTACTTC.

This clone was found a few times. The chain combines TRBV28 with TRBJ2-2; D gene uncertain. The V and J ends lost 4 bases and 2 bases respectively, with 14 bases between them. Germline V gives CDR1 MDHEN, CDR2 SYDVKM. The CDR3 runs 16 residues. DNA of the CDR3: TGTGCCAGCAGTTCCACCAGAACAGAAAACACCGGGGAGCTGTTTTTT. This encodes CASSSTRTENTGELFF.

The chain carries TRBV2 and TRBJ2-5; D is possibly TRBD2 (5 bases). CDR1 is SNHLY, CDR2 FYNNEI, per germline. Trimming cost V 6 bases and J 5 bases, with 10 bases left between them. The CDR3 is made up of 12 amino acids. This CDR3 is CASREVGETQYF. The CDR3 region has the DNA TGTGCCAGCAGGGAGGTGGGCGAGACCCAGTACTTC.

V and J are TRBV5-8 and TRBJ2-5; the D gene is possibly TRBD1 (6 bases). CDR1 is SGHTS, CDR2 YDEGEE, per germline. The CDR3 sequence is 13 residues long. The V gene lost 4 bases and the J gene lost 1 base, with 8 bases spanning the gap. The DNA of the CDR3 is TGTGCCAGCAGCACGGACAGCCAAGAGACCCAGTACTTC. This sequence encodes CASSTDSQETQYF.

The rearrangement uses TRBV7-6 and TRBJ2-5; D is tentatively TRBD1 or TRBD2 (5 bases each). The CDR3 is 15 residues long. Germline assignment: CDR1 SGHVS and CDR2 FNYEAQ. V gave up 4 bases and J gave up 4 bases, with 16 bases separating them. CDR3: CASSSLGQGRETQYF. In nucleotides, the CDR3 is TGTGCCAGCAGCTCCCTAGGGCAGGGACGAGAGACCCAGTACTTC.

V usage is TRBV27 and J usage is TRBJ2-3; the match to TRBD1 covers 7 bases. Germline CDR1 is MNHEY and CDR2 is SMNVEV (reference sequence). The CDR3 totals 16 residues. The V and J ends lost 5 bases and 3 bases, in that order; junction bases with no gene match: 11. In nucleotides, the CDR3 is TGTGCCAGCAGTCGCTCTCGGGACAGTAGTACAGATACGCAGTATTTT. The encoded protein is CASSRSRDSSTDTQYF.